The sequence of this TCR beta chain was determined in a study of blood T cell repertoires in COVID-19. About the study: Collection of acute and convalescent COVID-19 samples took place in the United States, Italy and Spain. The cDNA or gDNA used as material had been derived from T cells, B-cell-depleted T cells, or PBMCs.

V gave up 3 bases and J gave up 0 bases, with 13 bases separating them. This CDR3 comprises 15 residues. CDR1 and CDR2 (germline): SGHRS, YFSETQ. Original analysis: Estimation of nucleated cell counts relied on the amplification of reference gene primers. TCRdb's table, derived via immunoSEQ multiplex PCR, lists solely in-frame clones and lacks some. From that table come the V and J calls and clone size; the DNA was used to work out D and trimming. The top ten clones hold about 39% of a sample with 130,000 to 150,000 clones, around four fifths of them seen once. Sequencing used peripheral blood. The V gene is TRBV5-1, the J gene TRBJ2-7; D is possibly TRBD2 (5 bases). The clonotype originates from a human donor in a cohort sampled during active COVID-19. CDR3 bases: TGCGCCAGCAGCTCGGGAAGCCTAAGCTCCTACGAGCAGTACTTC. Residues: CASSSGSLSSYEQYF. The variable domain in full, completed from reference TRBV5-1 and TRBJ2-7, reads KAGVTQTPRYLIKTRGQQVTLSCSPISGHRSVSWYQQTPGQGLQFLFEYFSETQRNKGNFPGRFSGRQFSNSRSEMNVSTLELGDSALYLCASSSGSLSSYEQYFGPGTRLTVT.